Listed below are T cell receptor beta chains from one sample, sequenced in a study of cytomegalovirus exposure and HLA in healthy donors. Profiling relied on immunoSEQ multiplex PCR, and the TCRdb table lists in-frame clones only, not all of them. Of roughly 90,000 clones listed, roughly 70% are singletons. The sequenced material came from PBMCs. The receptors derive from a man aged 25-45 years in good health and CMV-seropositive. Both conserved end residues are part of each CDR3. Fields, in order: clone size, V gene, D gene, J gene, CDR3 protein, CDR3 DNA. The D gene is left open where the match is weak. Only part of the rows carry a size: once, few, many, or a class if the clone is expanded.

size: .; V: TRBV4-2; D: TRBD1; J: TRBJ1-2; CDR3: CASSLGTGNNYGYTF; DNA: TGTGCCAGCAGCCTCGGGACAGGGAATAACTATGGCTACACCTTC
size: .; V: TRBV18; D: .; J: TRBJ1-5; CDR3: CASSPQGYSNQPQHF; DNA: TGTGCCAGCTCACCCCAGGGGTATAGCAATCAGCCCCAGCATTTT
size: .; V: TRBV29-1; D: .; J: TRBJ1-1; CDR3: CTAGESNTEAFF; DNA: TGCACCGCGGGAGAATCGAACACTGAAGCTTTCTTT
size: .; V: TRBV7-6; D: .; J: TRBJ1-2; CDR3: CASSLQGPGGRYGYTF; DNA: TGTGCCAGCAGCTTACAGGGGCCCGGAGGAAGATATGGCTACACCTTC
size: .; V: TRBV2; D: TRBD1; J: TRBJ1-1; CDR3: CASKTGAFTEAFF; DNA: TGTGCCAGCAAAACAGGGGCCTTCACTGAAGCTTTCTTT
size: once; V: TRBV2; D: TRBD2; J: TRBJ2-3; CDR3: CAGLAGRGTDTQYF; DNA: TGTGCCGGTTTAGCGGGAAGGGGCACAGATACGCAGTATTTT
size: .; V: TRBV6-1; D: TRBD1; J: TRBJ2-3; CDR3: CASSEARTGTSTDTQYF; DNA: TGTGCCAGCAGTGAAGCCCGGACAGGGACGAGCACAGATACGCAGTATTTT
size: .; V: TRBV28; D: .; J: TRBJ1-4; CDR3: CASSLLRQKLFF; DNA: TGTGCCAGCAGTTTACTCAGGCAAAAACTGTTTTTT
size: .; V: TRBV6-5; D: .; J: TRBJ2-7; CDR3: CASSRTGMNEQYF; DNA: TGTGCCAGCAGCCGAACAGGGATGAACGAGCAGTACTTC
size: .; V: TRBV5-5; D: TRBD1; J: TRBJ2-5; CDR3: CASSRTGGWQETQYF; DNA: TGTGCCAGCAGCCGGACAGGGGGCTGGCAAGAGACCCAGTACTTC
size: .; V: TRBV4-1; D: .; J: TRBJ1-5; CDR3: CASSHGDRISNQPQHF; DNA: TGCGCCAGCAGCCACGGAGACAGAATAAGCAATCAGCCCCAGCATTTT
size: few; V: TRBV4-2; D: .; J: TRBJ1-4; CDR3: CASSQDKGVDQKLFF; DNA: TGTGCCAGCAGCCAAGATAAGGGGGTGGACCAAAAACTGTTTTTT
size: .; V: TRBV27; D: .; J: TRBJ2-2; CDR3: CASRVGTTNTGELFF; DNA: TGTGCCAGCAGAGTCGGGACAACGAACACCGGGGAGCTGTTTTTT
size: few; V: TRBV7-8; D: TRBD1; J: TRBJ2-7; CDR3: CASSSRGPTYEQYF; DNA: TGTGCCAGCAGCTCCAGGGGGCCAACCTACGAGCAGTACTTC
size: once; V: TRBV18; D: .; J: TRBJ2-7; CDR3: CASSPPQRNYEQYF; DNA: TGTGCCAGCTCACCACCCCAGCGCAACTACGAGCAGTACTTC
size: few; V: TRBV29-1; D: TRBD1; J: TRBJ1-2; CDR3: CSVAPRQGNYGYTF; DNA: TGCAGCGTTGCCCCCAGACAGGGAAACTATGGCTACACCTTC
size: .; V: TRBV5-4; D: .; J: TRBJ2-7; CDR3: CASTRESSYEQYF; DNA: TGTGCCAGCACTCGGGAGAGCTCCTACGAGCAGTACTTC
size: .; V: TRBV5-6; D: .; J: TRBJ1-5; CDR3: CASSLGAFSNQPQHF; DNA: TGTGCCAGCAGCTTGGGGGCCTTTAGCAATCAGCCCCAGCATTTT
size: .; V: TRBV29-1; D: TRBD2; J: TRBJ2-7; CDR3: CSVEDSRETPYEQYF; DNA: TGCAGCGTTGAAGATTCGCGGGAGACCCCCTACGAGCAGTACTTC
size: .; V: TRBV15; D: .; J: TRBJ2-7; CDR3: CATSRDSYEQYF; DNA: TGTGCCACCAGCAGGGACTCTTACGAGCAGTACTTC
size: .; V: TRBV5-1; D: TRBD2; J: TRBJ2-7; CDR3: CASSLASLAGESYEQYF; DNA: TGCGCCAGCAGCTTGGCAAGCCTAGCGGGAGAATCCTACGAGCAGTACTTC
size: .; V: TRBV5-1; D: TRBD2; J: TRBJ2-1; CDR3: CASKPRTSGDNEQFF; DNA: TGCGCCAGCAAGCCCAGGACTAGCGGGGACAATGAGCAGTTCTTC
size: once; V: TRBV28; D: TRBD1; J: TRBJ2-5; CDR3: CATNRGPSPSQETQYF; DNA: TGTGCCACCAACAGGGGCCCCTCCCCTTCCCAAGAGACCCAGTACTTC
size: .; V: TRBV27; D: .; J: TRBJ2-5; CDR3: CASSLWGSLLLQETQYF; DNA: TGTGCCAGCAGTTTATGGGGCAGCCTTTTACTTCAAGAGACCCAGTACTTC
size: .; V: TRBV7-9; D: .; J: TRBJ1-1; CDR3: CASSPDYSGAFF; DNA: TGTGCCAGCAGCCCTGACTACTCCGGAGCTTTCTTT
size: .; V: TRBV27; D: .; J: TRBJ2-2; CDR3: CASSLTRSGELFF; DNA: TGTGCCAGCAGTCTCACTAGATCCGGGGAGCTGTTTTTT
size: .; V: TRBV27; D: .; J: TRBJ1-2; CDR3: CASSLWAGDYGYTF; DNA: TGTGCCAGCAGTTTATGGGCAGGGGACTATGGCTACACCTTC
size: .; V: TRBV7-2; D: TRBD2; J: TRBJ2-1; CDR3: CASSPYPGTSGGYNEQFF; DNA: TGTGCCAGCAGCCCCTACCCCGGGACTAGCGGGGGCTACAATGAGCAGTTCTTC
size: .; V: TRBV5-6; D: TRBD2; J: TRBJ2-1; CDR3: CASSRLAGGPGYNEQFF; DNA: TGTGCCAGCAGCAGACTAGCGGGGGGGCCGGGTTACAATGAGCAGTTCTTC
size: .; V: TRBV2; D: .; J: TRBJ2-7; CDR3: CASSEGGLYEQYF; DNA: TGTGCCAGCAGTGAGGGGGGACTCTACGAGCAGTACTTC
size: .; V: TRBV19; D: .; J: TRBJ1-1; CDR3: CASSIYGNTEAFF; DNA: TGTGCCAGTAGTATATACGGGAACACTGAAGCTTTCTTT
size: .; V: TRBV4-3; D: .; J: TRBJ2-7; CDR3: CASSQDYRGIYEQYF; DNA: TGCGCCAGCAGCCAAGATTACCGGGGGATCTACGAGCAGTACTTC
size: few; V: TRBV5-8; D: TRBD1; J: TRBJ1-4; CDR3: CASSLGQGAEKLFF; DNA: TGTGCCAGCAGCTTAGGGCAGGGGGCAGAAAAACTGTTTTTT
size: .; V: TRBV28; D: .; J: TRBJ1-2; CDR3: CASSLPTSRGYGYTF; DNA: TGTGCCAGCAGTTTACCTACGTCCAGAGGCTATGGCTACACCTTC
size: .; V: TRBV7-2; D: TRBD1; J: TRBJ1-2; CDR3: CASSSRDRGHYGYTF; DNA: TGTGCCAGCAGCTCCCGGGACAGGGGTCACTATGGCTACACCTTC
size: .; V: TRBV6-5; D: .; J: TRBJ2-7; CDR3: CASRIYRSSYEQYF; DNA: TGTGCCAGCAGAATCTACAGGTCCTCCTACGAGCAGTACTTC
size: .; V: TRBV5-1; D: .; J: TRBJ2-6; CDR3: CASSPDGGSGANVLTF; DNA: TGCGCCAGCAGCCCTGACGGGGGCTCTGGGGCCAACGTCCTGACTTTC
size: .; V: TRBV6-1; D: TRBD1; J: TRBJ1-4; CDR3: CASSRQGVGEKLFF; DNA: TGTGCCAGCAGTAGACAGGGGGTTGGAGAAAAACTGTTTTTT
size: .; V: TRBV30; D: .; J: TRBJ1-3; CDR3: CAWRRLGSNLNTIYF; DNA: TGTGCCTGGAGACGACTCGGCTCTAACCTAAACACCATATATTTT
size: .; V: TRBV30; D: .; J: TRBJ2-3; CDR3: CAWNSQDTQYF; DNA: TGTGCCTGGAATTCCCAAGATACGCAGTATTTT
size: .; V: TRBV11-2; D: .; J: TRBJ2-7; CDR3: CASTRDRGNYYEQYF; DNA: TGTGCCAGCACCCGGGACCGCGGGAATTACTACGAGCAGTACTTC
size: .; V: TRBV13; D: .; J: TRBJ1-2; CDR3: CASSLKRENYGYTF; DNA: TGTGCCAGCAGCTTAAAAAGAGAAAACTATGGCTACACCTTC
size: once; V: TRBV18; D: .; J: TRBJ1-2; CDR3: CASSPFREEENGYTF; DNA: TGTGCCAGCTCACCCTTCAGGGAGGAGGAGAATGGCTACACCTTC
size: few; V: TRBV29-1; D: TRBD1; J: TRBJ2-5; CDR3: CSATGQGRETQYF; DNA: TGCAGCGCCACGGGACAGGGACGAGAGACCCAGTACTTC
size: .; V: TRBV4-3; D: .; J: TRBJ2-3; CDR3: CASSRSGGPNTDTQYF; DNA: TGCGCCAGCAGCCGAAGTGGGGGCCCTAACACAGATACGCAGTATTTT
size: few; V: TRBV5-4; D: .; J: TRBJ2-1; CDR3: CASSPRGRGNEQFF; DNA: TGTGCCAGCAGCCCTCGTGGTAGGGGCAATGAGCAGTTCTTC
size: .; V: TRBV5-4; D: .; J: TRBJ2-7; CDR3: CASSPQTGAGIHEQYF; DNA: TGTGCCAGCAGCCCTCAAACCGGCGCAGGAATCCACGAGCAGTACTTC
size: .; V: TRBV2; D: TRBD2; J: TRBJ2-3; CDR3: CASPAAAGGGTDTQYF; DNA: TGTGCCAGCCCGGCGGCCGCGGGAGGGGGCACAGATACGCAGTATTTT
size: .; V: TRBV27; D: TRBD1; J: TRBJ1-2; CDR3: CASSIQGSSGYTF; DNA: TGTGCCAGCAGTATACAGGGGTCGAGTGGCTACACCTTC
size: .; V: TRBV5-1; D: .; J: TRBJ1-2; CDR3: CASSLVSGKYGYTF; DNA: TGCGCCAGCAGCTTGGTATCAGGGAAGTATGGCTACACCTTC